One and the same sample provided the 21 T cell receptor beta chains below, sequenced in a study of tumor and adjacent non-tumor tissue in lung cancer. The template was RNA from unsorted bulk tissue. Distant lung tissue was collected more than 3 cm away from the tumor edge. The library came from three nested PCR rounds adapted from ARM-PCR protocols. In TCRdb, the multiplex PCR reads were re-called with MiXCR into one record per CDR3 protein. This sample has approximately 120,000 distinct CDR3 sequences, with around 57% found just once. Sample: distant non-tumor lung tissue. All receptors derive from a man aged 60-69 years with non-small cell lung cancer.

A note on this clonotype: Because it lacks the conserved phenylalanine or tryptophan at the end, this CDR3 is likely a read error. The chain joins TRBV29-1 to TRBJ2-1; 7 bases match TRBD2. Germline V gives CDR1 SQVTM, CDR2 ANQGSEA. The CDR3 consists of 11 residues. CDR3 nucleotide sequence: TGTAGCGGGTGGACTGACAATGTGCAGTTCATC. Its translation: CSGWTDNVQFI.

The rearrangement uses TRBV6-1 and TRBJ1-1; no reliable D call. V lost 11 bases, J lost 5 bases, and 21 bases lay in between. The CDR3 has 14 residues. Germline lookup yields CDR1 MNHNS and CDR2 SASEGT. The CDR3 DNA sequence: TGTGCCTTCAGTGAAGGCGTGATAGGGACTGAAGCTTTCTTT. Residues: CAFSEGVIGTEAFF.

This clonotype was seen only a few times. This sequence joins TRBV5-1 and TRBJ2-7; 9 positions match TRBD1. The CDR3 has 16 amino acids. Germline values: CDR1 SGHRS, CDR2 YFSETQ. The junction had 6 bases not matched to a gene; V was cut back by 1 base and J by 1 base. CDR3 residues: CASSLFAGQGSYEQYF. The CDR3 DNA is TGCGCCAGCAGCTTGTTTGCCGGACAGGGGTCCTACGAGCAGTACTTC.

A note on this clonotype: Being one base from a much bigger clone, this may be a read error. The J gene is TRBJ2-1, the V gene TRBV7-8, with D possibly matching TRBD1 (7 bases). The V end lost 7 bases, the J end lost 3 bases, and 13 bases lay between the germline ends. CDR1 is SGHVS, CDR2 FQNEAQ, per germline. The CDR3 loop spans 14 amino acids. The CDR3 coding sequence is TGTGCCAGCACCCCAGGGGGGTACTACAATGAGCAGTTCTTC. Its translation: CASTPGGYYNEQFF.

Notes on this clonotype: A much larger clonotype is one base distant, so this may be a read error. The chain uses TRBV6-6 and TRBJ1-3, with D possibly matching TRBD1 (6 bases). Deletions cut 7 bases from V and 3 bases from J, with 19 bases between. CDR1 is MNHNY and CDR2 is SVGAGI in the germline V gene (reference sequence). The CDR3 spans 16 residues. The CDR3 reads CASNSGVGAGGNTIYF. In DNA, the CDR3 is TGTGCCAGCAACTCCGGTGTGGGGGCAGGTGGAAACACCATATATTTT.

This clonotype has ten or more counts. The chain carries TRBV5-1 and TRBJ2-1; TRBD1 might be the D (6 bases). The CDR3 is 15 amino acids. From germline, CDR1 is SGHRS and CDR2 YFSETQ. V lost 4 bases and J 3 bases, leaving 14 bases between the germline ends. The CDR3 nucleotides are TGCGCCAGCAGCGGCCAGACAGGCAGCTACAATGAGCAGTTCTTC. Its translation: CASSGQTGSYNEQFF.

Remarks on this clonotype: An end of the junction does not agree with germline; a read error may underlie this. CDR3 DNA sequence: TGTACCAGCAGCAAACAATCCGGGGCCATGAGCACTGAAGCTTTCTTT. Its protein product is CTSSKQSGAMSTEAFF. The J gene is TRBJ1-1, the V gene TRBV11-1; D is possibly TRBD1 (5 bases). CDR1 and CDR2 (germline): SGHAT, FQDESV (reference sequence). The CDR3 has 16 amino acids.

This clonotype was picked up many times. The chain carries TRBV20-1 and TRBJ2-7; TRBD2 agrees at 10 bases. The V and J ends lost 6 bases and 7 bases, in that order; junction bases with no gene match: 12. Germline-derived CDR1 and CDR2 are DFQATT and SNEGSKA (reference sequence). This CDR3 is 14 amino acids long. This CDR3 is CSARTSGVPGEQYF. The CDR3 DNA is TGCAGTGCCAGGACTAGCGGCGTACCCGGGGAGCAGTACTTC.

This clonotype was seen more than once but under ten times. A much larger clone lies a single base off, so this may be a read error. This chain joins TRBV11-3 and TRBJ2-2; maybe TRBD2 (5 bases). Germline CDR1 reads SGHNT; CDR2 reads YENEEA. CDR3 length: 15 residues. CDR3 nucleotides: TGTGCCAGCAACTTAGCAGTAGCGAACACCGAGGAGCTGTTTTTT. Protein product: CASNLAVANTEELFF.

This clonotype was detected once. A much bigger clone sits one base away, suggesting this may be a read error. The V and J genes are TRBV5-6 and TRBJ2-7; no firm D call. Germline-derived CDR1 and CDR2 are SGHDT and YYEEEE. This CDR3 has 13 amino acids. V was shortened by 4 bases and J by 2 bases, with 10 bases between the two germline ends. CDR3 in DNA: TGTGCCAGCAGCCTCGTGGGGACCTACGAGCAGTACTTC. It encodes CASSLVGTYEQYF. Complete variable domain (other parts from reference TRBV5-6 and TRBJ2-7): DAGVTQSPTHLIKTRGQQVTLRCSPKSGHDTVSWYQQALGQGPQFIFQYYEEEERQRGNFPDRFSGHQFPNYSSELNVNALLLGDSALYLCASSLVGTYEQYFGPGTRLTVT.

About this clonotype: One junction end disagrees with the germline gene, perhaps due to a read error. The chain has TRBV11-2 and TRBJ1-1, with TRBD1 identical over 7 bases. The CDR3 length is 13 residues. Per germline, CDR1 SGHAT and CDR2 FQNNGV. This chain's CDR3 is CARGKTGSTEAFF. CDR3 bases: TGTGCCAGAGGAAAGACAGGGTCCACTGAGGCTTTCTTT.

This clonotype has a count of ten or more. V and J are TRBV7-9 and TRBJ1-1; D is perhaps TRBD1 (5 bases). V lost 1 base to trimming and J lost 8 bases, with 11 bases between them. Germline V gene sequence: CDR1 SEHNR, CDR2 FQNEAQ (reference sequence). The length of the CDR3 is 13 residues. The CDR3 is CASSLEGQGEAFF. The CDR3 nucleotides are TGTGCCAGCAGCTTAGAAGGGCAGGGAGAAGCTTTCTTT. The variable domain in full, completed from reference TRBV7-9 and TRBJ1-1, reads DTGVSQNPRHKITKRGQNVTFRCDPISEHNRLYWYRQTLGQGPEFLTYFQNEAQLEKSRLLSDRFSAERPKGSFSTLEIQRTEQGDSAMYLCASSLEGQGEAFFGQGTRLTVV.

This clonotype has more than one count but fewer than ten. V and J are TRBV4-2 and TRBJ2-7; D is unclear. Germline CDR1 and CDR2: LGHNA and YNFKEQ. Trimming pared 4 bases from V and 5 bases from J, leaving 15 bases between. The CDR3 is 14 amino acids. The DNA of the CDR3 is TGTGCCAGCAGCCTCCGGACGGTTGTTCACGAGCAGTACTTC. As protein: CASSLRTVVHEQYF.

The rearrangement joins TRBV12-3 or TRBV12-4 to TRBJ2-1; 8 positions agree with TRBD2. The trim removed 9 bases at V and 10 bases at J, leaving 20 bases unmatched. The CDR3 consists of 16 residues. The CDR3 sequence: CASSLLTGGPGREQFF. The CDR3 region has the DNA TGTGCCAGTAGTCTACTAACGGGAGGGCCGGGAAGGGAGCAGTTCTTC.

Of note for this clonotype: A read error may produce the germline difference seen at one junction end. V usage is TRBV7-8 and J usage is TRBJ2-5; D perhaps matches TRBD1 (7 bases). The CDR3 is 20 amino acids. Germline CDR1 is SGHVS and CDR2 is FQNEAQ. The CDR3 region is CPSRLASLRQGGLGQETQYF. The CDR3, as DNA: TGTCCCAGCAGGTTAGCTAGTTTGAGACAGGGAGGTTTAGGCCAAGAGACCCAGTACTTC. The whole variable domain, filled in from reference TRBV7-8 and TRBJ2-5, reads GAGVSQSPRYKVAKRGQDVALRCDPISGHVSLFWYQQALGQGPEFLTYFQNEAQLDKSGLPSDRFFAERPEGSVSTLKIQRTQQEDSAVYLCPSRLASLRQGGLGQETQYFGPGTRLLVL.

Details on this clonotype: A read error may be the cause here, since a much bigger clone is one base away. V and J are TRBV12-3 or TRBV12-4 and TRBJ2-7; D perhaps matches TRBD1 (6 bases). V was pared by 9 bases and J by 2 bases, with 14 bases between. This CDR3 is built from 13 residues. CDR3 in amino acids: CARSTDRTYEQYF. The CDR3 region has the DNA TGTGCCAGGAGTACGGACAGAACCTACGAGCAGTACTTC.

Concerning this clonotype itself: An end of the junction does not agree with germline; a read error may underlie this. V gene TRBV19 combines with J gene TRBJ2-1; 7 bases line up with TRBD2. This CDR3 comprises 15 residues. CDR1 is LNHDA, CDR2 SQIVND, per germline (reference sequence). CDR3 coding DNA: TGTGTCAGTAGTATCAAAGCGGGACTTTACAATGAGCAGTTCTTC. This gives the protein CVSSIKAGLYNEQFF. Supplemented by reference TRBV19 and TRBJ2-1, the full variable domain reads DGGITQSPKYLFRKEGQNVTLSCEQNLNHDAMYWYRQDPGQGLRLIYYSQIVNDFQKGDIAEGYSVSREKKESFPLTVTSAQKNPTAFYLCVSSIKAGLYNEQFFGPGTRLTVL.

A word on this clonotype: A much larger clone lies one base from this, so it may be a read error. This chain joins TRBV6-1 and TRBJ1-2, with D possibly TRBD1 on 6 matching bases. The CDR3 has 15 amino acids. CDR1 and CDR2 (germline): MNHNS, SASEGT. CDR3 nucleotides: TGTGCCAGAAGTGAAGGCGGGACACGGGACTATGGCTACACCTTC. The encoded protein is CARSEGGTRDYGYTF.

Comment on this clonotype: The junction departs from germline at one end; a sequencing error may be responsible. The V and J genes are TRBV6-5 and TRBJ1-2, with TRBD1 matching over 7 bases. The CDR3 consists of 14 residues. The germline gives CDR1 MNHEY, CDR2 SVGAGI. The CDR3 region is CANSWDSVSGGYTF. The CDR3 DNA is TGTGCCAACAGTTGGGACAGTGTATCTGGCGGCTACACCTTC.

As to this clonotype: Mismatch with germline at one junction end may stem from a read error. The chain combines TRBV5-1 with TRBJ2-3; D not resolved. CDR1 and CDR2 from the germline V gene are SGHRS and YFSETQ. The CDR3 covers 15 residues. CDR3 loop: CAISLADASTDTQYF. CDR3 coding DNA: TGCGCCATCAGCTTGGCCGACGCTAGCACAGATACGCAGTATTTT.

J is TRBJ2-1 and V is TRBV11-3; D gene uncertain. The CDR3 consists of 14 residues. Per the germline V gene, CDR1 is SGHNT and CDR2 is YENEEA. V shed 8 bases and J shed 7 bases, with 18 bases lying between them. Here the CDR3 reads CASGWEELANEQFF. CDR3 bases: TGTGCCAGCGGCTGGGAAGAACTGGCGAATGAGCAGTTCTTC. The full variable domain, completed using reference TRBV11-3 and TRBJ2-1, is EAGVVQSPRYKIIEKKQPVAFWCNPISGHNTLYWYLQNLGQGPELLIRYENEEAVDDSQLPKDRFSAERLKGVDSTLKIQPAELGDSAVYLCASGWEELANEQFFGPGTRLTVL.